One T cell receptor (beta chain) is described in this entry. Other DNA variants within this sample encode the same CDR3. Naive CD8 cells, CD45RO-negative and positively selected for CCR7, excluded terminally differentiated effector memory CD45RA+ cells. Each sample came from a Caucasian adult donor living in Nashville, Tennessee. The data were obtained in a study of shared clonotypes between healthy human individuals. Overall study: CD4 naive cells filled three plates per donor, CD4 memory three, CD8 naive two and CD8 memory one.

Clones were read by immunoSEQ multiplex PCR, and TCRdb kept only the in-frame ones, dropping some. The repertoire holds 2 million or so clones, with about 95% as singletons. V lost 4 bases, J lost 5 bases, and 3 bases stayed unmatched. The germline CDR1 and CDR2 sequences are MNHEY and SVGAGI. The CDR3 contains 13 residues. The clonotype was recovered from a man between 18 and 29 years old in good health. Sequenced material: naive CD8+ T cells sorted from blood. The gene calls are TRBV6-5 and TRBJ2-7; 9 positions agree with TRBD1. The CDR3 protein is CASSSGQGDEQYF. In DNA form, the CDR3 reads TGTGCCAGCAGTTCGGGACAGGGTGACGAGCAGTACTTC.